The 16 T cell receptor beta chains below come from one sample, sequenced in a study of T cell responses to AZD1222 COVID-19 vaccine. Clones were sequenced by immunoSEQ multiplex PCR, and TCRdb holds only the in-frame ones, with some missing. Of more than 100,000 clones in the sample, about 82% were seen once. Sequenced here: peripheral blood, sampled 28 days after the second dose of the MenACWY control vaccine. The receptor source for this set is an adult who received the MenACWY meningococcal vaccine as a control.

V gene TRBV4-1 combines with J gene TRBJ1-1; 9 bases align to TRBD1. Germline-derived CDR1 and CDR2 are MGHRA and YSYEKL. This CDR3 contains 15 residues. J gave up 7 bases and V 4 bases, and 10 bases lay outside the gene matches. CDR3 in DNA: TGCGCCAGCAGCCCCCCGGGACAGGGTATCATTGAAGCTTTCTTT. As protein: CASSPPGQGIIEAFF.

The V and J genes are TRBV5-6 and TRBJ1-6; possible D gene TRBD1, 5 bases. The CDR3 is 15 amino acids. Looked up from germline, CDR1 is SGHDT and CDR2 is YYEEEE. The V end was cut by 4 bases, the J end by 7 bases, with 15 bases between. The CDR3 loop reads CASSRPGLGNSPLHF. CDR3 DNA: TGTGCCAGCAGCCGCCCGGGGCTGGGGAATTCACCCCTCCACTTT.

This clone has more than one count but fewer than ten. The chain links TRBV27 to TRBJ2-2; 12 bases agree with TRBD1. V shed 8 bases, J shed 4 bases, and the junction held 14 bases outside the gene matches. In germline, CDR1 is MNHEY, CDR2 SMNVEV (reference sequence). The length of the CDR3 is 18 residues. The CDR3 spells CASGVGTGGGGGTGELFF. Written as DNA, the CDR3 is TGTGCCAGCGGGGTTGGGACAGGGGGCGGTGGTGGCACCGGGGAGCTGTTTTTT.

The chain combines TRBV6-1 with TRBJ2-6; D gene ambiguous. The CDR3 is 15 amino acids. Trimming took 2 bases from V and 0 from J, leaving 5 bases between them. Looked up from germline, CDR1 is MNHNS and CDR2 is SASEGT. CDR3 protein: CASSEISSGANVLTF. CDR3 nucleotide sequence: TGTGCCAGCAGTGAAATCAGCTCTGGGGCCAACGTCCTGACTTTC.

V usage is TRBV28 and J usage is TRBJ1-2, with D unclear. The CDR3 has 13 amino acids. V lost 8 bases to trimming and J lost 0 bases, with 10 bases between them. Germline values: CDR1 MDHEN, CDR2 SYDVKM. CDR3 region: CASCPGANYGYTF. The CDR3 DNA sequence: TGTGCCAGCTGCCCCGGAGCTAACTATGGCTACACCTTC.

The rearrangement joins TRBV15 to TRBJ2-7; TRBD1 agrees at 10 bases. J gave up 6 bases and V 0 bases, and 5 bases lay outside the gene matches. Per the germline V gene, CDR1 is LNHNV and CDR2 is YYDKDF (reference sequence). CDR3 size: 15 residues. The CDR3 DNA is TGTGCCACCAGCAGAGAAGGGACAGGGGTCTCCGAGCAGTACTTC. Translated, it gives CATSREGTGVSEQYF.

The chain couples TRBV19 to TRBJ2-1; 14 bases fit TRBD2. Germline V gene lookup returns CDR1 LNHDA and CDR2 SQIVND (reference sequence). Unmatched junction bases numbered 1, after V lost 6 bases and J lost 6 bases. The CDR3 runs 14 residues. The CDR3 here is CASRGLAGGNEQFF. CDR3 coding DNA: TGTGCCAGTAGAGGACTAGCGGGGGGCAATGAGCAGTTCTTC.

The rearrangement uses TRBV3-1 (or the pseudogene TRBV3-2) and TRBJ2-1, with TRBD1 as a possible D gene (7 bases). V was shortened by 1 base and J by 3 bases, with 16 bases between the two germline ends. The CDR3 covers 17 residues. Germline CDR1 reads LGHDT; CDR2 reads YNNKEL (reference sequence). CDR3 loop: CASSQGLPGGFYNEQFF. Here the CDR3 DNA reads TGTGCCAGCAGCCAAGGACTACCAGGGGGGTTCTACAATGAGCAGTTCTTC.

J is TRBJ2-5 and V is TRBV12-5; D might be TRBD2 (5 bases). The V gene lost 1 base and the J gene lost 2 bases, with 8 bases spanning the gap. Germline V gives CDR1 LGHNT, CDR2 FRNRAP. The CDR3 runs to 14 residues. The CDR3 reads CASGLGLAQETQYF. The CDR3 coding sequence is TGTGCTAGTGGTTTGGGGCTAGCACAAGAGACCCAGTACTTC.

V and J are TRBV10-3 and TRBJ2-6, with D unclear. The germline V and J ends were trimmed by 3 bases and 0 bases, with 12 bases remaining between them. CDR1 is ENHRY, CDR2 SYGVKD, per germline. The CDR3 runs 17 residues. CDR3 amino acids: CAISDLLADSGANVLTF. The CDR3 coding sequence is TGTGCCATCAGTGACCTATTAGCAGACTCTGGGGCCAACGTCCTGACTTTC.

This clone was observed a single time. An end of the junction does not agree with germline; a read error may underlie this. CDR3 protein: CASSPAGRDRTSF. The CDR3 nucleotides read TGTGCCAGCTCACCAGCTGGGCGGGACAGGACCTCATTC. The rearrangement links TRBV18 to TRBJ2-7; 8 bases agree with TRBD1. CDR1 and CDR2 from the germline V gene are KGHSH and LQKENI. This CDR3 has 13 residues.

V and J are TRBV19 and TRBJ2-1; maybe TRBD1 (6 bases). CDR3 size: 13 residues. V gave up 2 bases and J gave up 5 bases, with 7 bases separating them. Germline V gives CDR1 LNHDA, CDR2 SQIVND (reference sequence). The DNA for the CDR3 is TGTGCCAGTAGTATAAACAGGGACAATGAGCAGTTCTTC. Amino acid sequence: CASSINRDNEQFF.

The chain combines TRBV6-2 or TRBV6-3 with TRBJ1-1; tentative D call: TRBD1 (5 bases). Germline loops: CDR1 MNHEY, CDR2 SVGEGT. The CDR3 has 16 residues. The V end lost 2 bases, the J end lost 6 bases, and 19 bases lay between the germline ends. The CDR3 loop reads CASSYGQGRTVAEAFF. CDR3 sequence (DNA): TGTGCCAGCAGTTACGGGCAGGGACGAACAGTCGCTGAAGCTTTCTTT.

The chain links TRBV5-1 to TRBJ2-6; D is ambiguous. CDR3 size: 16 residues. Germline loops: CDR1 SGHRS, CDR2 YFSETQ. V shed 3 bases and J shed 2 bases, with 12 bases lying between them. The CDR3: CASSSATYAGANVLTF. The CDR3 DNA sequence: TGCGCCAGCAGCTCGGCAACTTACGCTGGGGCCAACGTCCTGACTTTC.

CDR3 region: CASSSLHADTQYF. The CDR3 region has the DNA TGTGCCAGCAGCTCGCTTCACGCAGATACGCAGTATTTT. The genes are TRBV5-6 and TRBJ2-3; D is unresolved. CDR1 and CDR2 (germline): SGHDT, YYEEEE. This CDR3 region has 13 residues. Trimming pared 3 bases from V and 4 bases from J, leaving 9 bases between.

This chain links TRBV7-9 with TRBJ1-4; 10 bases are a match to TRBD1. V was pared by 5 bases and J by 12 bases, with 9 bases of the junction left unmatched. From germline, CDR1 is SEHNR and CDR2 FQNEAQ (reference sequence). The CDR3 has 14 amino acids. CDR3 DNA: TGTGCCAGCAGCCGACGGGACAGGGGAGAACAACTGTTTTTT. As protein: CASSRRDRGEQLFF.